Listed below are T cell receptor beta chains from one sample, sequenced in a study of glioma-infiltrating T cells after dendritic cell vaccination. Clones were read by immunoSEQ multiplex PCR, and TCRdb kept only the in-frame ones, dropping some. There are about 92,000 clones in the sample; more than 75% occur only once, and 15% to 19% lies in the top ten. Sequenced here: blood, sampled before dendritic cell vaccination. Receptors were obtained from a human donor with glioblastoma. Each CDR3 is given with its conserved first and last residue. The D gene is left open where the match is weak. Where a row states a size, it is once, few, many or the class of an expanded clone; other rows omit it.

d_call | cdr3_length | j_call | v_call | clone_size | cdr3_nt | cdr3_aa
TRBD1 | 15 | TRBJ2-1 | TRBV27 | NA | TGTGCCAGCAGTTTAACAGGGGGCGCCTACAATGAGCAGTTCTTC | CASSLTGGAYNEQFF
NA | 13 | TRBJ2-3 | TRBV9 | NA | TGTGCCAGCAGCGTACAGAACACAGATACGCAGTATTTT | CASSVQNTDTQYF
NA | 15 | TRBJ2-5 | TRBV7-2 | NA | TGTGCCAGCAGCTTAGGAGTCAGGGGGGTGGAGACCCAGTACTTC | CASSLGVRGVETQYF
TRBD2 | 15 | TRBJ2-1 | TRBV7-9 | few | TGTGCCAGCAGCTTATCGGGAGGGGGCTACAATGAGCAGTTCTTC | CASSLSGGGYNEQFF
NA | 12 | TRBJ1-5 | TRBV30 | NA | TGTGCCTGGAGTGTGACCTCAGGTCCCCAGCATTTT | CAWSVTSGPQHF
NA | 12 | TRBJ1-2 | TRBV11-2 | NA | TGTGCCAGCAGAGGAGAGGGTTCGGGCTACACCTTC | CASRGEGSGYTF
NA | 13 | TRBJ1-1 | TRBV7-8 | NA | TGTGCCAGCAGCTTAGCTAAAACAGTGGAAGCTTTCTTT | CASSLAKTVEAFF
TRBD2 | 16 | TRBJ2-3 | TRBV19 | NA | TGTGCCAGTAATACTATAGCGGGAAGACGCACAGATACGCAGTATTTT | CASNTIAGRRTDTQYF
TRBD1 | 16 | TRBJ1-2 | TRBV4-2 | NA | TGTGCCAGCAGCCAAGAGGGTTCGGGACAGGTCTATGGCTACACCTTC | CASSQEGSGQVYGYTF
NA | 16 | TRBJ2-7 | TRBV28 | NA | TGTGCCAGCAGTCTCGGGGTAGCGGCCTTCTCCTACGAGCAGTACTTC | CASSLGVAAFSYEQYF
NA | 19 | TRBJ1-5 | TRBV7-9 | NA | TGTGCCAGCAGCAAGAATCCGGGACAAGACTTTCCCAGCAATCAGCCCCAGCATTTT | CASSKNPGQDFPSNQPQHF
TRBD1 | 16 | TRBJ2-5 | TRBV4-1 | NA | TGCGCCAGCAGCCAAGAGGGTAGGGGGCGCGGGGAGACCCAGTACTTC | CASSQEGRGRGETQYF
NA | 11 | TRBJ2-7 | TRBV14 | NA | TGTGCCAGCAGCGAGAACTACGAGCAGTACTTC | CASSENYEQYF
NA | 13 | TRBJ1-1 | TRBV7-9 | NA | TGTGCCAGCAGCGAAAACACGGGTACTGAAGCTTTCTTT | CASSENTGTEAFF
TRBD1 | 15 | TRBJ1-1 | TRBV6-5 | NA | TGTGCCAGCAGTTACGGGACAGGGATGAACACTGAAGCTTTCTTT | CASSYGTGMNTEAFF
NA | 16 | TRBJ1-2 | TRBV13 | NA | TGTGCCAGCAGCTTCCGGGGGGGGGCCGCTAACTATGGCTACACCTTC | CASSFRGGAANYGYTF
TRBD2 | 17 | TRBJ2-5 | TRBV4-2 | NA | TGTGCCAGCAGCCAAGATGGAAGACTAGCGGGAGGAGAGACCCAGTACTTC | CASSQDGRLAGGETQYF
NA | 14 | TRBJ1-5 | TRBV27 | NA | TGTGCCAGCAGTCACAGGGTGATGAAACAGCCCCAGCATTTT | CASSHRVMKQPQHF
NA | 15 | TRBJ1-5 | TRBV5-1 | NA | TGCGCCAGCAGCTTGGATGGGGCAGGCAATCAGCCCCAGCATTTT | CASSLDGAGNQPQHF
NA | 16 | TRBJ1-3 | TRBV6-5 | NA | TGTGCCAGCAGTTACACACAGGCAAAGGGTGGAAACACCATATATTTT | CASSYTQAKGGNTIYF
TRBD1 | 14 | TRBJ2-7 | TRBV9 | NA | TGTGCCAGCAGCACACACAATACAGGGGACGAGCAGTACTTC | CASSTHNTGDEQYF
TRBD1 | 15 | TRBJ1-2 | TRBV7-2 | NA | TGTGCCAGCAGCTCGGGACAGGCTAGGGGCTATGGCTACACCTTC | CASSSGQARGYGYTF
NA | 14 | TRBJ1-6 | TRBV7-9 | NA | TGTGCCAGCAGCTTAGAAGCGCCCCATTCACCCCTCCACTTT | CASSLEAPHSPLHF
NA | 16 | TRBJ1-5 | TRBV5-6 | NA | TGTGCCAGCAGCTTGGATGGGGGCATCAGCAATCAGCCCCAGCATTTT | CASSLDGGISNQPQHF
TRBD2 | 12 | TRBJ2-3 | TRBV29-1 | NA | TGCAGCGCCCGGGGGGACTTGGATACGCAGTATTTT | CSARGDLDTQYF
NA | 17 | TRBJ2-6 | TRBV29-1 | once | TGCAGCGTTGAGAACAGGGTTCGCGCCTCTGGGGCCAACGTCCTGACTTTC | CSVENRVRASGANVLTF
NA | 14 | TRBJ1-5 | TRBV7-9 | few | TGTGCAGTCGGAGTGGACAGTCAAAATCAGCCCCAGCATTTT | CAVGVDSQNQPQHF
TRBD1 | 14 | TRBJ1-2 | TRBV7-2 | NA | TGTGCCAGCAGCTTGTTGTTGACAGGGAGGGGCTACACCTTC | CASSLLLTGRGYTF
NA | 15 | TRBJ1-3 | TRBV28 | NA | TGTGCCAGCACCACCTCCGGGGGCTCTGGAAACACCATATATTTT | CASTTSGGSGNTIYF
TRBD2 | 15 | TRBJ2-1 | TRBV27 | NA | TGTGCCAGCAGCTTTCTAGCGGGCTCCTACAATGAGCAGTTCTTC | CASSFLAGSYNEQFF
NA | 13 | TRBJ1-5 | TRBV19 | NA | TGTGCCAGTAGTGCGGGGACTCCCCAGCCCCAGCATTTT | CASSAGTPQPQHF
NA | 13 | TRBJ1-1 | TRBV7-2 | few | TGTGCCAGCAGCTTAGACAGATACACTGAAGCTTTCTTT | CASSLDRYTEAFF
NA | 15 | TRBJ1-5 | TRBV4-1 | NA | TGCGCCAGCAGCCCCGAGGGTTCGGGCAATCAGCCCCAGCATTTT | CASSPEGSGNQPQHF
TRBD1 | 15 | TRBJ1-5 | TRBV5-8 | NA | TGTGCCAGCAGCACCCCGGACAGGGCAAATCAGCCCCAGCATTTT | CASSTPDRANQPQHF
TRBD2 | 16 | TRBJ2-3 | TRBV28 | once | TGTGCCAGCAGTGAAAGCGGGAGGGCAAAGGGAGATACGCAGTATTTT | CASSESGRAKGDTQYF
TRBD1 | 15 | TRBJ2-1 | TRBV5-1 | NA | TGCGCCAGCAGCCCGGGACAGGGCACCTACAATGAGCAGTTCTTC | CASSPGQGTYNEQFF
NA | 14 | TRBJ2-7 | TRBV5-6 | NA | TGTGCCAGCAGCTTGGGGGACTCTAACTACGAGCAGTACTTC | CASSLGDSNYEQYF
NA | 13 | TRBJ1-5 | TRBV6-1 | NA | TGTGCCAGCAGTGAAGTAGGGAGTCAGCCCCAGCATTTT | CASSEVGSQPQHF